This entry is about one TCR beta chain. In this sample, this clonotype turned up many times. It has no known antigen specificity. The input lacks base qualities; no much larger clone sits a single base away. The entry originates in a study of breast tumors, draining lymph nodes, adjacent tissues (dated by TCRdb to 2016 to 2017). Regarding the study in general: Breast cancer patients provided tumor, adjacent nontumor tissue and axillary lymph nodes, and the study compared the TCR beta repertoires across these three sources. The study aimed to assess the relationships and possible T-cell exchange between tumor, surrounding tissue and draining lymph node repertoires in human breast cancer.

As encoded in the germline V gene, CDR1 is SQVTM while CDR2 is ANQGSEA. From cysteine to phenylalanine, the CDR3 is 15 amino acids long. Only the CDR3 part of the read is kept: 45 bases, read in frame from the first base. Cut back by 4 bases and 8 bases, the V and J ends lie 21 bases apart. The axillary draining lymph nodes of breast cancer patients were the source of the lymph node samples. Beyond this particular receptor, the publication reports: The data were considered consistent with the idea that most tumor T cells come from the lymph node and then expand in tumor tissue. Rather than being directly demonstrated, the conclusion that tumor T cells originate in lymph nodes was presented as consistent with a hypothesis. Tumor and nontumor tissue repertoires were found to be significantly more similar in luminal-like than in basal-like breast cancer. Tumors showed preferential V and J gene usage, and their T-cell repertoire diversity fell below that of lymph nodes yet above that of nontumor tissue.

The data were produced on an Illumina HiSeq 2000. TCR beta chain libraries were generated by multiplex PCR amplification. High-throughput sequencing was used to analyze the amplified TCR beta chain products. TCRdb took the public reads, trimmed them with fastp at Q25, ran MiXCR for clone calling and kept in-frame beta chains. Entries are consolidated by CDR3 protein sequence, retaining the most common genes and DNA. Recorded for this sample are 150,000 to 200,000 distinct CDR3 sequences; about 33% of them occurred a single time. The ten largest clones represent around 4% of the sample. This sequence was found in a female donor with breast cancer. Some clones in this sample may be carry-over from other donors' samples. Here the chain combines TRBV29-1 and TRBJ2-1, with TRBD1 tentatively as D gene (6 bases match). Source material: axillary lymph node tissue. The CDR3 reads CSVGPMDRPLDEQFF. In nucleotides, the sequence is TGCAGCGTTGGCCCAATGGACAGACCTCTAGATGAGCAGTTCTTC.